One and the same sample provided the 30 T cell receptor beta chains below, sequenced in a study of T-cell memory formation after mild COVID-19. TCRdb fed the 5' RACE reads into MiXCR, producing one record per CDR3 protein. The repertoire holds about 90,000 distinct CDR3 sequences, with approximately 15% as singletons. Material for sequencing was PBMCs or a T cell subset sorted from them (not recorded which). The origin of the receptors is a man aged 18 to 30 who had mild COVID-19 (a few samples of this study predate the infection). Cell type and time point are not known.

This clonotype has only a few counts. The V and J genes are TRBV7-9 and TRBJ1-2; 9 bases map to TRBD1. Germline trimming cut 2 bases from V and 4 bases from J; bases unmatched to any gene: 11. In germline, CDR1 is SEHNR, CDR2 FQNEAQ (reference sequence). The CDR3 has 17 residues. In nucleotides, the CDR3 is TGTGCCAGCAGCTTAACCACAGGGGGCCCACGTACCTATGGCTACACCTTC. Protein product: CASSLTTGGPRTYGYTF.

This chain connects TRBV4-2 to TRBJ2-1; D perhaps matches TRBD2 (5 bases). Trimming removed 3 bases at V and 12 bases at J, with 24 bases between. The length of the CDR3 is 16 residues. Looked up from germline, CDR1 is LGHNA and CDR2 is YNFKEQ. The CDR3 region has the DNA TGTGCCAGCAGCCACGAATTAACAACACCGGGAAAGGGGCAGTTCTTC. Its translation is CASSHELTTPGKGQFF.

This sequence joins TRBV4-3 and TRBJ2-1; 7 nucleotides line up with TRBD2. This CDR3 has 15 residues. With V trimmed by 0 bases and J by 1 base, 0 bases remained unmatched. The germline V gene encodes CDR1 LGHNA and CDR2 YSLEER. The CDR3 coding sequence is TGCGCCAGCAGCCAAGACGGGGGGTCCTACAATGAGCAGTTCTTC. This gives the protein CASSQDGGSYNEQFF.

This clonotype came up a few times. The chain links TRBV15 to TRBJ1-6; D unresolved. Trimming shortened V by 8 bases and J by 5 bases, and 10 bases separated the two germline ends. Germline V CDR1 and CDR2: LNHNV, YYDKDF (reference sequence). The CDR3 spans 13 residues. The CDR3 DNA reads TGTGCCACCTCTGGCAGAAATAATTCACCCCTCCACTTT. It codes for CATSGRNNSPLHF.

This chain joins TRBV3-1 and TRBJ1-5; D possibly corresponds to TRBD1 (6 bases). The CDR3 is made up of 16 amino acids. Trimming took off 2 bases at V and 3 bases at J, with 14 bases between the two ends. In germline, CDR1 is LGHDT, CDR2 YNNKEL (reference sequence). CDR3 sequence: CASSQSATGYNQPQHF. In DNA form, the CDR3 reads TGTGCCAGCAGCCAATCTGCTACAGGGTACAATCAGCCCCAGCATTTT. Based on the CDR3 plus reference TRBV3-1 and TRBJ1-5, the full variable domain is DTAVSQTPKYLVTQMGNDKSIKCEQNLGHDTMYWYKQDSKKFLKIMFSYNNKELIINETVPNRFSPKSPDKAHLNLHINSLELGDSAVYFCASSQSATGYNQPQHFGDGTRLSIL.

This clonotype was counted between two and nine times. The rearrangement joins TRBV7-3 to TRBJ2-3; 11 nucleotides line up with TRBD2. The CDR3 spans 15 residues. The germline CDR1 and CDR2 sequences are SGHTA and FQGTGA. V shed 5 bases and J 2 bases; nucleotides not matched to a gene: 3. The CDR3 sequence: CASSNSGGATDTQYF. CDR3 nucleotide sequence: TGTGCCAGCAGCAATAGCGGGGGGGCCACAGATACGCAGTATTTT. Complete variable domain (other parts from reference TRBV7-3 and TRBJ2-3): GAGVSQTPSNKVTEKGKYVELRCDPISGHTALYWYRQSLGQGPEFLIYFQGTGAADDSGLPNDRFFAVRPEGSVSTLKIQRTERGDSAVYLCASSNSGGATDTQYFGPGTRLTVL.

In DNA, the CDR3 is TGCGCCAGCAGCTTGGTACAGGGAACGGGGAACACTGAAGCTTTCTTT. It encodes CASSLVQGTGNTEAFF. The chain joins TRBV5-1 to TRBJ1-1; the D gene is possibly TRBD1 (6 bases). Germline assignment: CDR1 SGHRS and CDR2 YFSETQ. CDR3 length: 16 amino acids. V lost 0 bases and J lost 1, with 13 bases in between.

Only a few counts were recorded for this clonotype. J is TRBJ2-1 and V is TRBV29-1, with D hard to call. Per the germline V gene, CDR1 is SQVTM and CDR2 is ANQGSEA. The V gene lost 7 bases and the J gene lost 7 bases, with 11 bases spanning the gap. This CDR3 is 11 amino acids long. The CDR3 nucleotides are TGCAGCGGGAACCTTGGGAATGAGCAGTTCTTC. Its translation is CSGNLGNEQFF.

This chain connects TRBV18 to TRBJ2-7; D is undetermined. V gave up 3 bases and J gave up 2 bases, with 11 bases separating them. The CDR3 runs to 14 residues. In germline, CDR1 is KGHSH, CDR2 LQKENI. The CDR3 here is CASSPSFNAYEQYF. CDR3 in DNA: TGTGCCAGCTCACCGAGCTTTAATGCCTACGAGCAGTACTTC.

The V and J genes are TRBV7-9 and TRBJ2-1, with 11 bases aligning to TRBD2. This CDR3 spans 16 amino acids. The trim removed 7 bases at V and 5 bases at J, leaving 10 bases unmatched. The germline V gene encodes CDR1 SEHNR and CDR2 FQNEAQ (reference sequence). The CDR3 protein is CASNDPSGGLNNEQFF. DNA for the CDR3: TGTGCCAGCAACGACCCTAGCGGGGGGTTGAACAATGAGCAGTTCTTC.

A few counts support this clonotype. The rearrangement uses TRBV28 and TRBJ2-7; D perhaps matches TRBD1 (5 bases). The CDR3 runs 13 residues. V lost 3 bases to trimming and J lost 1 base, with 7 bases between them. The germline V gene has CDR1 MDHEN and CDR2 SYDVKM. As DNA, the CDR3 is TGTGCCAGCAGTTTTAGGGGATCCTACGAGCAGTACGTC. It translates to CASSFRGSYEQYV.

This clonotype was picked up a small number of times. The rearrangement links TRBV7-9 to TRBJ2-2; 9 bases are shared with TRBD1. With V trimmed by 5 bases and J by 6 bases, 7 bases remained unmatched. The CDR3 extends over 15 amino acids. Germline values: CDR1 SEHNR, CDR2 FQNEAQ (reference sequence). Here the CDR3 reads CASSTYRGPAGELFF. For the CDR3, the DNA is TGTGCCAGCAGCACTTACAGGGGGCCCGCCGGGGAGCTGTTTTTT.

The chain has TRBV4-1 and TRBJ1-2; 8 nucleotides match TRBD1. The CDR3 is made up of 14 amino acids. The V gene's germline CDR1 is MGHRA and CDR2 YSYEKL. Trimming at V came to 1 base and at J to 4 bases, leaving 2 bases not matched to a gene. The CDR3: CASSQAGTGYGYTF. The CDR3 nucleotides read TGCGCCAGCAGCCAAGCCGGGACAGGCTATGGCTACACCTTC.

The table lists this clonotype with a few counts. The chain carries TRBV2 and TRBJ1-6, with a weak D call TRBD1 (5 bases). Germline loops: CDR1 SNHLY, CDR2 FYNNEI. This CDR3 has 15 residues. Trimming took off 3 bases at V and 12 bases at J, with 18 bases between the two ends. The CDR3 loop is CASSDTGTGVGPLHF. CDR3 DNA: TGTGCCAGCAGTGATACCGGGACCGGGGTCGGACCCCTCCACTTT.

In its sample, this clonotype was seen a few times. The chain is built from TRBV6-6 and TRBJ2-7; possibly TRBD2 for D (5 bases). Trimming shortened V by 5 bases and J by 2 bases, and 10 bases separated the two germline ends. The CDR3 spans 13 residues. Germline CDR1 is MNHNY and CDR2 is SVGAGI (reference sequence). The CDR3 loop is CASSHTGAYEQYF. In nucleotides, the CDR3 is TGTGCCAGCAGTCACACCGGGGCCTACGAGCAGTACTTC.

This clonotype was observed a few times. The chain employs TRBV6-5 and TRBJ1-2; the D gene is possibly TRBD1 (5 bases). V was clipped by 4 bases and J by 8 bases, with 17 bases between them. This CDR3 has 14 residues. CDR1 and CDR2 from the germline V gene are MNHEY and SVGAGI. Written as DNA, the CDR3 is TGTGCCAGCAGTTCACTCCGGGACGTTTGCGGCTACACCTTC. It specifies CASSSLRDVCGYTF.

This clonotype has at least ten counts. A much larger clonotype is one base distant, so this may be a read error. The chain joins TRBV4-2 to TRBJ2-1, with 13 positions matching TRBD2. V gave up 2 bases and J gave up 6 bases; unmatched junction bases: 1. Germline values: CDR1 LGHNA, CDR2 YNFKEQ. The CDR3 runs to 15 residues. The CDR3 protein is CASSQTSGGANEQFF. CDR3 nucleotide sequence: TGTGCCAGCAGCCAAACTAGCGGGGGGGCCAATGAGCAGTTCTTC.

In its sample, this clonotype was seen many times. The CDR3, as DNA: TGTGCCAGCAGGCCGGGACAGGGAAGCGAGCAGTACGTC. Translating gives CASRPGQGSEQYV. The chain couples TRBV2 to TRBJ2-7; 9 bases fit TRBD1. Germline loops: CDR1 SNHLY, CDR2 FYNNEI. J was trimmed by 6 bases and V by 6 bases; bases with no gene match: 6. This CDR3 has 13 amino acids.

In this sample, this clonotype turned up a few times. This chain uses TRBV7-9 with TRBJ1-1, with D possibly being TRBD1 (6 bases). In germline, CDR1 is SEHNR, CDR2 FQNEAQ (reference sequence). Trimming cost V 4 bases and J 6 bases, with 18 bases left between them. This CDR3 is 15 amino acids long. The CDR3 DNA follows: TGTGCCAGCAGCTCTCGACGGACAGTTTCGTCTGAAGCTTTCTTT. It is translated as CASSSRRTVSSEAFF.

This chain joins TRBV6-2 or TRBV6-3 and TRBJ2-3; D remains ambiguous. The CDR3 covers 14 residues. Germline V gene data show CDR1 as MNHEY and CDR2 as SVGEGT. V lost 6 bases, J lost 3 bases, and 13 bases lay in between. CDR3 coding DNA: TGTGCCAGCAGCTACACTCCCCCGACAGATACGCAGTATTTT. It yields the protein CASSYTPPTDTQYF.

This chain joins TRBV6-4 and TRBJ2-2; TRBD2 matches at 9 bases. Germline values: CDR1 MRHNA, CDR2 SNTAGT. The CDR3 length is 15 residues. Germline trimming cut 3 bases from V and 1 base from J; bases unmatched to any gene: 0. This CDR3 is CASSERGGNTGELFF. CDR3 nucleotides: TGTGCCAGCAGTGAGCGGGGGGGGAACACCGGGGAGCTGTTTTTT.

For the CDR3, the DNA is TGTGCGACGACAGACGCCTACGAGCAGTACTTC. Protein product: CATTDAYEQYF. The chain employs TRBV12-5 and TRBJ2-7; tentatively, D is TRBD1 (5 bases). This CDR3 is 11 amino acids long. Per germline, CDR1 LGHNT and CDR2 FRNRAP. The full variable domain, in which reference TRBV12-5 and TRBJ2-7 provide the parts outside the CDR3, is DARVTQTPRHKVTEMGQEVTMRCQPILGHNTVFWYRQTMMQGLELLAYFRNRAPLDDSGMPKDRFSAEMPDATLATLKIQPSEPRDSAVYFCATTDAYEQYFGPGTRLTVT.

This clonotype was detected a few times. The rearrangement uses TRBV4-3 and TRBJ2-2, with D perhaps TRBD2 (6 bases). V was clipped by 0 bases and J by 4 bases, with 18 bases between them. CDR1 and CDR2 from the germline V gene are LGHNA and YSLEER. The CDR3 sequence is 18 residues long. CDR3 sequence (DNA): TGCGCCAGCAGCCAAGAGGAGGGGACCCAAGATCTCACCGGGGAGCTGTTTTTT. It codes for CASSQEEGTQDLTGELFF.

The sample holds a few counts of this clonotype. The rearrangement links TRBV6-5 to TRBJ1-1; weak D call: TRBD1 (5 bases). The V and J ends lost 4 bases and 4 bases respectively, with 10 bases between them. This CDR3 has 13 amino acids. CDR1 MNHEY and CDR2 SVGAGI come from the germline V gene. CDR3 sequence reads: CASSSNGGTEAFF. The CDR3 DNA reads TGTGCCAGCAGTTCCAACGGGGGCACTGAAGCTTTCTTT.

This clonotype was observed a few times. The rearrangement joins TRBV4-3 to TRBJ2-7, with 11 positions matching TRBD2. Germline V gene sequence: CDR1 LGHNA, CDR2 YSLEER. After removal of 1 base from V and 3 bases from J, the junction contained 14 bases not matched to a gene. There are 19 residues in the CDR3. The CDR3 bases are TGCGCCAGCAGCCAAGGGGTGGCTAGCGGGGGGCCGCCGGGCTACGAGCAGTACTTC. As protein: CASSQGVASGGPPGYEQYF.

The chain joins TRBV7-9 to TRBJ1-5; D remains ambiguous. V was clipped by 5 bases and J by 7 bases, with 15 bases between them. The CDR3 contains 14 residues. Germline V gene lookup returns CDR1 SEHNR and CDR2 FQNEAQ (reference sequence). The CDR3 reads CASSPIGPPQPQHF. The CDR3 DNA reads as TGTGCCAGCAGCCCCATTGGGCCCCCGCAGCCCCAGCATTTT.

Only a few counts were recorded for this clonotype. This rearrangement joins TRBV4-3 to TRBJ1-2; D gene ambiguous. V was clipped by 0 bases and J by 6 bases, with 14 bases between them. The CDR3 spans 15 residues. Germline V gene data show CDR1 as LGHNA and CDR2 as YSLEER. CDR3 sequence reads: CASSQESELRNGYTF. The CDR3 DNA sequence: TGCGCCAGCAGCCAAGAATCGGAGTTACGAAATGGCTACACCTTC.

V is TRBV2 and J is TRBJ1-5, with 10 bases lining up with TRBD1. The CDR3 runs 16 residues. The germline V gene has CDR1 SNHLY and CDR2 FYNNEI. Trimming removed 2 bases from V and 6 bases from J; junction bases left unmatched: 7. The CDR3 sequence: CASSELGDRGGQPQHF. The DNA for the CDR3 is TGTGCCAGCAGTGAATTAGGGGACAGGGGCGGTCAGCCCCAGCATTTT.

The chain joins TRBV5-1 to TRBJ2-3; TRBD1 is a possible D gene (5 bases). From germline, CDR1 is SGHRS and CDR2 YFSETQ. V was trimmed by 2 bases and J by 5 bases, leaving 15 bases between them. The CDR3 spans 15 residues. For the CDR3, the DNA is TGCGCCAGCAGCTTCATGGGGCAAATGGGAGATACGCAGTATTTT. Its translation is CASSFMGQMGDTQYF.

The chain couples TRBV5-6 to TRBJ2-3, with D perhaps matching TRBD2 (6 bases). V was trimmed by 3 bases and J by 6 bases, leaving 17 bases between them. The CDR3 length is 15 residues. Germline V CDR1 and CDR2: SGHDT, YYEEEE. CDR3 nucleotides: TGTGCCAGCAGCTCGGAGGGACGTTCGTGGGATACGCAGTATTTT. Translating it yields CASSSEGRSWDTQYF.